Below are 8 T cell receptor beta chains sequenced from a single sample in a study of response to subunit inactivated influenza vaccine. One entry per CDR3 protein results from TCRdb running MiXCR on the RT-PCR reads. Of 500,000 to 700,000 distinct CDR3 sequences detected, around 21% appear once; the ten largest clones hold around 2.8%. These same records also appear under a second study, on T cells expressing NK-cell markers. From that study: What made the TCR beta cDNA was 5'RACE template switching with UMIs.

The source was CD4+ T cells sorted from PBMCs, collected less than 13 days after vaccination. These receptors were obtained from a man between 50 and 59 years old who received an inactivated influenza vaccine.

There are a few counts of this clonotype. The chain is built from TRBV20-1 and TRBJ2-7; no clear D gene. The length of the CDR3 is 10 residues. The V gene's germline CDR1 is DFQATT and CDR2 SNEGSKA (reference sequence). V was clipped by 4 bases and J by 4 bases, with 5 bases between them. CDR3 DNA sequence: TGCAGTGCTAAAGTTTACGAGCAGTACTTC. Its protein product is CSAKVYEQYF.

The table lists this clonotype with a few counts. The chain combines TRBV7-2 with TRBJ1-4, with D tentatively TRBD1 (6 bases). CDR3 length: 14 amino acids. Trimming cost V 7 bases and J 10 bases, with 19 bases left between them. Germline assignment: CDR1 SGHTA and CDR2 FQGNSA. The CDR3 DNA is TGTGCCAGCACCCTTGGACAGAACACCGGAAAACTGTTTTTT. This sequence encodes CASTLGQNTGKLFF. Full variable domain (remainder filled in from reference TRBV7-2 and TRBJ1-4): GAGVSQSPSNKVTEKGKDVELRCDPISGHTALYWYRQSLGQGLEFLIYFQGNSAPDKSGLPSDRFSAERTGGSVSTLTIQRTQQEDSAVYLCASTLGQNTGKLFFGSGTQLSVL.

This chain uses TRBV5-1 with TRBJ2-1; the D is unclear. The germline V gene has CDR1 SGHRS and CDR2 YFSETQ. The CDR3 runs 16 residues. V lost 1 base to trimming and J lost 0 bases, with 11 bases between them. In nucleotides, the CDR3 is TGCGCCAGCAGCTTGTACGACTGGAGCTCCTACAATGAGCAGTTCTTC. This sequence encodes CASSLYDWSSYNEQFF.

V and J are TRBV4-1 and TRBJ2-5, with TRBD1 matching over 7 bases. Trimming at V came to 5 bases and at J to 5 bases, leaving 14 bases not matched to a gene. Germline V lookup: CDR1 MGHRA, CDR2 YSYEKL. The CDR3 extends over 16 amino acids. Written as DNA, the CDR3 is TGCGCCAGCAGCTACCGAATGGGACAGCTGACGGAGACCCAGTACTTC. Protein: CASSYRMGQLTETQYF.

V and J are TRBV12-3 or TRBV12-4 and TRBJ2-4; D may be TRBD1 (6 bases). Between the trimmed V and J ends, which lost 5 bases and 1 base, there was a span of 18 bases. The CDR3 has 17 amino acids. CDR3 protein: CASSRTDRSMAKNIQYF. DNA of the CDR3: TGTGCCAGCAGTCGAACCGACAGGTCGATGGCCAAAAACATTCAGTACTTC.

The rearrangement links TRBV5-1 to TRBJ2-3; a possible D gene is TRBD1 (6 bases). The CDR3 is 17 residues long. Germline lookup yields CDR1 SGHRS and CDR2 YFSETQ. The V gene lost 4 bases and the J gene lost 2 bases, with 20 bases spanning the gap. CDR3 in amino acids: CASSRQAFGGLTDTQYF. For the CDR3, the DNA is TGCGCCAGCAGCCGTCAGGCGTTTGGGGGCCTCACAGATACGCAGTATTTT.

The chain couples TRBV28 to TRBJ1-2; 9 nucleotides align to TRBD1. After removal of 6 bases from V and 6 bases from J, the junction contained 8 bases not matched to a gene. The CDR3 spans 14 residues. The germline V gene encodes CDR1 MDHEN and CDR2 SYDVKM. CDR3 nucleotides: TGTGCCAGCAGATCACAGGGGGCGGGTCATGGCTACACCTTC. It translates to CASRSQGAGHGYTF.

This clonotype was seen more than once but under ten times. CDR3 residues: CASRHIPGRKTDTQYF. The CDR3 DNA follows: TGTGCCAGCAGACATATACCGGGACGGAAGACAGATACGCAGTATTTT. The genes are TRBV6-1 and TRBJ2-3; the D call may be TRBD1 or TRBD2 (5 bases each). Trimming left V 6 bases short and J 3 bases short, with 19 bases between. This CDR3 contains 16 residues. From germline, CDR1 is MNHNS and CDR2 SASEGT.